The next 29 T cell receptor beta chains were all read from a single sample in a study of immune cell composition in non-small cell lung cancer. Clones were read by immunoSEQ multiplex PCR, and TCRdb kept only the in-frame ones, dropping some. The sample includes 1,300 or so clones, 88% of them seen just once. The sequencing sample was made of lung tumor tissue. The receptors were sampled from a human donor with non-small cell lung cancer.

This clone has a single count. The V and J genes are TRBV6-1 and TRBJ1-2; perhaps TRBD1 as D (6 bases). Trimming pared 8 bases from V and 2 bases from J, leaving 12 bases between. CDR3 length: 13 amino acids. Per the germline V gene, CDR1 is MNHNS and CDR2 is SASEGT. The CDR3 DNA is TGTGCCAGCGGGGCAGGGGCCAACTATGGCTACACCTTC. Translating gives CASGAGANYGYTF.

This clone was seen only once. The CDR3 region is CASSLTLTGRAEAFF. The CDR3 DNA is TGTGCCAGCAGCCTAACTTTGACAGGGAGAGCTGAAGCTTTCTTT. This chain joins TRBV7-2 and TRBJ1-1, with 7 bases lining up with TRBD1. The CDR3 runs to 15 residues. V was pared by 5 bases and J by 6 bases, with 12 bases of the junction left unmatched. Germline V gene lookup returns CDR1 SGHTA and CDR2 FQGNSA.

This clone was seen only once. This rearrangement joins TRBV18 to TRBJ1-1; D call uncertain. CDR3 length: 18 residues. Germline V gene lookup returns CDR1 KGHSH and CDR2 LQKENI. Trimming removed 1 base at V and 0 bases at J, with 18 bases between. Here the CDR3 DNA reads TGTGCCAGCTCACCACGCAGGCAGACCACTTACATGAACACTGAAGCTTTCTTT. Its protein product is CASSPRRQTTYMNTEAFF.

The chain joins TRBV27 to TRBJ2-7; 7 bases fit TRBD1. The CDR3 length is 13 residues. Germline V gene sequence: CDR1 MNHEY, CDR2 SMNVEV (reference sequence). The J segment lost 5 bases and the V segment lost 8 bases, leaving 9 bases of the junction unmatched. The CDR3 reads CASQKLGGNEQYF. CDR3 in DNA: TGTGCCAGCCAAAAGTTAGGGGGCAACGAGCAGTACTTC.

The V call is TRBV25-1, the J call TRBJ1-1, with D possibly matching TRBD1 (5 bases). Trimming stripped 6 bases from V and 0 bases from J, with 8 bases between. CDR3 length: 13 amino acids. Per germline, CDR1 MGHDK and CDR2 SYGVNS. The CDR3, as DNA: TGTGCCAGCAGACGGGGGGTGAACACTGAAGCTTTCTTT. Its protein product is CASRRGVNTEAFF. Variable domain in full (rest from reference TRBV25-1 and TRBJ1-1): EADIYQTPRYLVIGTGKKITLECSQTMGHDKMYWYQQDPGMELHLIHYSYGVNSTEKGDLSSESTVSRIRTEHFPLTLESARPSHTSQYLCASRRGVNTEAFFGQGTRLTVV.

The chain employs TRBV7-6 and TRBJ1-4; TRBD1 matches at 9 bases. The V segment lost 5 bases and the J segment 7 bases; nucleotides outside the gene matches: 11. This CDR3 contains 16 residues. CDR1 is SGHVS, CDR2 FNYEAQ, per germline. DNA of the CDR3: TGTGCCAGCAGCCGAGAACAGGGGGCAAGGGGTGAAAAACTGTTTTTT. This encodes CASSREQGARGEKLFF. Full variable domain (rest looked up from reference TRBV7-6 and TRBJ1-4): GAGVSQSPRYKVTKRGQDVALRCDPISGHVSLYWYRQALGQGPEFLTYFNYEAQQDKSGLPNDRFSAERPEGSISTLTIQRTEQRDSAMYRCASSREQGARGEKLFFGSGTQLSVL.

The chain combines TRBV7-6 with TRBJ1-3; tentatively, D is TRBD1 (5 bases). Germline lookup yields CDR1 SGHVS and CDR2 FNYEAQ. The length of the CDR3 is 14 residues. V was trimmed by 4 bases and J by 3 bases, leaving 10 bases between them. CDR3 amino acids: CASSSTGGGNTIYF. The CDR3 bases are TGTGCCAGCAGCTCCACGGGGGGTGGAAACACCATATATTTT. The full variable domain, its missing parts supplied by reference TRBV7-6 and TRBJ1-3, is GAGVSQSPRYKVTKRGQDVALRCDPISGHVSLYWYRQALGQGPEFLTYFNYEAQQDKSGLPNDRFSAERPEGSISTLTIQRTEQRDSAMYRCASSSTGGGNTIYFGEGSWLTVV.

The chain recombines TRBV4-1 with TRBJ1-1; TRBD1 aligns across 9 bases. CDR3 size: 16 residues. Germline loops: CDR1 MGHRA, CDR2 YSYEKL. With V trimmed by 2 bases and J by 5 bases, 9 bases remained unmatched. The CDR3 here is CASSQLTGTGSTEAFF. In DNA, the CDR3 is TGCGCCAGCAGCCAACTAACCGGGACAGGGAGTACTGAAGCTTTCTTT.

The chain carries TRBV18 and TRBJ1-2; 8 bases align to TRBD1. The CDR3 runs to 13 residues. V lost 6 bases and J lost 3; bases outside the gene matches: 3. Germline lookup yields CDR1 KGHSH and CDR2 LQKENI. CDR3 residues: CASSGTGDYGYTF. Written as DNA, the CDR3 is TGTGCCAGCTCCGGGACAGGCGACTATGGCTACACCTTC.

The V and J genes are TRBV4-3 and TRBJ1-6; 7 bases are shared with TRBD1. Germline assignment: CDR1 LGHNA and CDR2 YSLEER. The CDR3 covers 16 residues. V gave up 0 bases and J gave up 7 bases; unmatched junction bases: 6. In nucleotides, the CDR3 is TGCGCCAGCAGCCAAGATAATGCAGGGGGAAATTCACCCCTCCACTTT. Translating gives CASSQDNAGGNSPLHF.

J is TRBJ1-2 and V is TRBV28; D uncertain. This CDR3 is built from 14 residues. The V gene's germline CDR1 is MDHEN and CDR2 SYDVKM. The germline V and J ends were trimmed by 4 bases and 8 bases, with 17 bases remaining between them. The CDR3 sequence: CASSSPYRHRGYTF. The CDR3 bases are TGTGCCAGCAGTTCACCCTACAGACATCGGGGCTACACCTTC.

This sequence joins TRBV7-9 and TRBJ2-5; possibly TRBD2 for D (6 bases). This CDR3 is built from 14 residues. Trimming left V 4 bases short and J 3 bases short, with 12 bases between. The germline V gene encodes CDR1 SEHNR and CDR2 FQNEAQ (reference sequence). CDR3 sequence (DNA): TGTGCCAGCAGCTCCCCGCGCGGGGAAGAGACCCAGTACTTC. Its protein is CASSSPRGEETQYF.

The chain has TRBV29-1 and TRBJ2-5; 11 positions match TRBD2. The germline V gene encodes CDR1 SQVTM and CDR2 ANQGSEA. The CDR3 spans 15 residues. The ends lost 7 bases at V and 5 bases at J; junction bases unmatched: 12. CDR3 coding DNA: TGCAGCGACCTAGGGATAGCGGGAGGGGGGGAGACCCAGTACTTC. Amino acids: CSDLGIAGGGETQYF.

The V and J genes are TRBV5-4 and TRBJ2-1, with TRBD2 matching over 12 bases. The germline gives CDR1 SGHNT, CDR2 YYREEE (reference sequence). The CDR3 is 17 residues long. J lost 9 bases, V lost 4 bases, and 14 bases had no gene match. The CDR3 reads CASSGRLAGGSVSEQFF. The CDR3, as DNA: TGTGCCAGCAGCGGCAGGCTAGCGGGAGGGTCGGTCAGTGAGCAGTTCTTC.

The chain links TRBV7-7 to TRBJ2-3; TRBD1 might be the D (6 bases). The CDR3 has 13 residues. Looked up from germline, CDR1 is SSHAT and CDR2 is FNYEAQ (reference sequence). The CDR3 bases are TGTGCTAGCGCCAGGGGTTTCGCAGATACGCAGTATTTT. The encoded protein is CASARGFADTQYF.

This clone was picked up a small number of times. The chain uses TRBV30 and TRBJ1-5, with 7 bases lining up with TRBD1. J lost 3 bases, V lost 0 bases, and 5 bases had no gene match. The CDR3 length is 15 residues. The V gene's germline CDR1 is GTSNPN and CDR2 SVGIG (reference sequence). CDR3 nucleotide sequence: TGTGCCTGGAGTGTGAAGGGGGCGAACAATCAGCCCCAGCATTTT. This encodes CAWSVKGANNQPQHF.

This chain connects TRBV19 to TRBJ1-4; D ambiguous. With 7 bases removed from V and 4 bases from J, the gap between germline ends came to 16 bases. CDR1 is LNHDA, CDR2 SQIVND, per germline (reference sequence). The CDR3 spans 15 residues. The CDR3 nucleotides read TGTGCCAGTACCCATTTGAGAGCCCGTAATGAAAAACTGTTTTTT. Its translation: CASTHLRARNEKLFF.

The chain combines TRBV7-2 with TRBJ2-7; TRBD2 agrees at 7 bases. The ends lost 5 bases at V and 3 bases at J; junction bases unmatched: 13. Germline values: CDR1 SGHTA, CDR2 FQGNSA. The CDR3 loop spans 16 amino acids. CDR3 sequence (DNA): TGTGCCAGCAGCCAGGGAGGGGTCCTCTCGGGCTACGAGCAGTACTTC. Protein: CASSQGGVLSGYEQYF.

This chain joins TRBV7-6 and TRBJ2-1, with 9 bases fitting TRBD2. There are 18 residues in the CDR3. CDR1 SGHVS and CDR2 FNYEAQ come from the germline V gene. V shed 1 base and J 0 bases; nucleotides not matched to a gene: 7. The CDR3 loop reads CASSLVAGARSSYNEQFF. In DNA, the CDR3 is TGTGCCAGCAGCTTAGTAGCGGGGGCCCGGAGCTCCTACAATGAGCAGTTCTTC.

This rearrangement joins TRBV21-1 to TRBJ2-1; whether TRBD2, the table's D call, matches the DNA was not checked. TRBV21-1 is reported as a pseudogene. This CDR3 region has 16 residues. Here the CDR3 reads CASSKPSGLAGTEQFF. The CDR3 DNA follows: TGTGCCAGCAGCAAACCCTCCGGGCTAGCGGGTACTGAGCAGTTCTTC.

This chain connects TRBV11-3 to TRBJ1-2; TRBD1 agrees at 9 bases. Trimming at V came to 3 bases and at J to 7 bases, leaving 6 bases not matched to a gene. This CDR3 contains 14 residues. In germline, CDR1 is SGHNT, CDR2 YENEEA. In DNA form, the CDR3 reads TGTGCCAGCAGCTTTGGAGGGGGACAGGGTGGCTACACCTTC. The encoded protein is CASSFGGGQGGYTF. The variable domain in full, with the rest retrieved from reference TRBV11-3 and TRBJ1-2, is EAGVVQSPRYKIIEKKQPVAFWCNPISGHNTLYWYLQNLGQGPELLIRYENEEAVDDSQLPKDRFSAERLKGVDSTLKIQPAELGDSAVYLCASSFGGGQGGYTFGSGTRLTVV.

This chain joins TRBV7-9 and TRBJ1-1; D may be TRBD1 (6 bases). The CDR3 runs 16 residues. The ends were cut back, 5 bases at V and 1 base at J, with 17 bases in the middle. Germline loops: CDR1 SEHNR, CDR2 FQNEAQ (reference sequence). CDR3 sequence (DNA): TGTGCCAGCAGCACCGAGGGGGGGTTTTCGAACACTGAAGCTTTCTTT. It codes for CASSTEGGFSNTEAFF.

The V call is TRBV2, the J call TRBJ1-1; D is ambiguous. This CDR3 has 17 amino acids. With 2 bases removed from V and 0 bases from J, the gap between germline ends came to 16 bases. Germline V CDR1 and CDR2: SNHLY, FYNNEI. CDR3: CASSEWPLEALNTEAFF. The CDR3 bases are TGTGCCAGCAGTGAATGGCCCTTAGAGGCCCTGAACACTGAAGCTTTCTTT.

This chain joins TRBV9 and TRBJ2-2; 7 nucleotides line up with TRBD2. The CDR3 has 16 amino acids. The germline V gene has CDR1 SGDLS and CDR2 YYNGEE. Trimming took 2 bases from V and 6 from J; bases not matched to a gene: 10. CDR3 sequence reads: CASSVSVGGFSGELFF. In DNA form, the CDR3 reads TGTGCCAGCAGCGTGTCTGTGGGAGGGTTCTCCGGGGAGCTGTTTTTT.

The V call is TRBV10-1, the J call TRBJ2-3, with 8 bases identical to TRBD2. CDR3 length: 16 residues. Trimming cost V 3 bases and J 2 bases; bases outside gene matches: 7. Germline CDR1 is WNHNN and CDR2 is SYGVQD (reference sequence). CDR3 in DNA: TGCGCCAGCAGTGAAGTAGCGGGGTCTAACACAGATACGCAGTATTTT. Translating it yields CASSEVAGSNTDTQYF.

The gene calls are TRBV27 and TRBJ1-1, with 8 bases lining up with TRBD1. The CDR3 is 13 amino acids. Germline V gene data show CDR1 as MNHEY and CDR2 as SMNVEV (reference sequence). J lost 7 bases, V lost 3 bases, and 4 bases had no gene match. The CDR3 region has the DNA TGTGCCAGCAGTTTCCCGGGACAGGTTGAAGCTTTCTTT. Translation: CASSFPGQVEAFF.

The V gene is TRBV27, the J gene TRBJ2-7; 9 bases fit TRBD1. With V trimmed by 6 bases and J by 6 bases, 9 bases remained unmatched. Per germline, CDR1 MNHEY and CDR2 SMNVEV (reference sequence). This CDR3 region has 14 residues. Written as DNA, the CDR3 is TGTGCCAGCAGCGCCGGGACAGGGTTTGCCGAGCAGTACTTC. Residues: CASSAGTGFAEQYF.

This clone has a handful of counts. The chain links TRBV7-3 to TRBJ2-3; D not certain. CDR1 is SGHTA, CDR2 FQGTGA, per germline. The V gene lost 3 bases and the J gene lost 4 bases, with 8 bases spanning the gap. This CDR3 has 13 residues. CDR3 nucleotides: TGTGCCAGCAGCTTCGTCGGAGCAGATACGCAGTATTTT. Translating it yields CASSFVGADTQYF.

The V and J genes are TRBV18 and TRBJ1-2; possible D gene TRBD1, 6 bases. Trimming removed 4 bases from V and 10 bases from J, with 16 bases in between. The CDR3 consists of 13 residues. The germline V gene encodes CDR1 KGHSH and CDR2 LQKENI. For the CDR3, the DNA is TGTGCCAGCTCACTAGATTCGACAGGCTACTACACCTTC. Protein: CASSLDSTGYYTF. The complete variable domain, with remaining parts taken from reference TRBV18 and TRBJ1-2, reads NAGVMQNPRHLVRRRGQEARLRCSPMKGHSHVYWYRQLPEEGLKFMVYLQKENIIDESGMPKERFSAEFPKEGPSILRIQQVVRGDSAAYFCASSLDSTGYYTFGSGTRLTVV.